A selection of T cell receptor beta chains follows, all from one sample in a study of blood T cell repertoires in COVID-19. The table came from immunoSEQ multiplex PCR; TCRdb's copy has only in-frame clones and leaves some out. The data hold 100,000 or so clones, with roughly 92% observed a single time. The specimen was peripheral blood. Receptors originate from a woman aged 45-60 years with COVID-19, enrolled during active disease. Both conserved end residues are part of each CDR3. Each record gives: J gene, V gene, D gene, CDR3 protein. A D gene is named only where the DNA matches it firmly.

J gene: TRBJ2-2; V gene: TRBV5-1; D gene: NA; CDR3 protein: CASSLSISDTGELFF
J gene: TRBJ1-3; V gene: TRBV28; D gene: TRBD1; CDR3 protein: CASSSTGVGNTIYF
J gene: TRBJ1-3; V gene: TRBV3-1/TRBV3-2; D gene: NA; CDR3 protein: CASSQGTTSGNTIYF
J gene: TRBJ2-1; V gene: TRBV11-2; D gene: TRBD1; CDR3 protein: CASSSPWGTGGRNEQFF
J gene: TRBJ2-3; V gene: TRBV23-1; D gene: NA; CDR3 protein: CASSPNISTDTQYF
J gene: TRBJ2-1; V gene: TRBV19; D gene: TRBD2; CDR3 protein: CASRLAGGSDEQFF
J gene: TRBJ2-2; V gene: TRBV6-4; D gene: NA; CDR3 protein: CASSAAGSTGELFF
J gene: TRBJ2-7; V gene: TRBV19; D gene: TRBD2; CDR3 protein: CASSRGLAGDSYEQYF
J gene: TRBJ1-5; V gene: TRBV30; D gene: NA; CDR3 protein: CAWSVGGNQPQHF
J gene: TRBJ1-1; V gene: TRBV2; D gene: NA; CDR3 protein: CASTFAGPTEAFF
J gene: TRBJ1-2; V gene: TRBV2; D gene: TRBD1; CDR3 protein: CASLEGGRGYTF
J gene: TRBJ1-4; V gene: TRBV5-5; D gene: TRBD1; CDR3 protein: CASSRMMQGEEKLFF
J gene: TRBJ2-3; V gene: TRBV13; D gene: TRBD2; CDR3 protein: CASSATSGGAADTQYF
J gene: TRBJ2-1; V gene: TRBV11-2; D gene: TRBD2; CDR3 protein: CASSSGLGENEQFF
J gene: TRBJ2-3; V gene: TRBV10-3; D gene: TRBD1; CDR3 protein: CAISDNRGIITDTQYF
J gene: TRBJ1-1; V gene: TRBV15; D gene: TRBD1; CDR3 protein: CATSTGQANTEAFF
J gene: TRBJ2-5; V gene: TRBV25-1; D gene: NA; CDR3 protein: CASSEGARETQYF
J gene: TRBJ1-5; V gene: TRBV19; D gene: NA; CDR3 protein: CASSIGGLGNQPQHF
J gene: TRBJ1-3; V gene: TRBV5-5; D gene: NA; CDR3 protein: CASSPAGGSGNTIYF
J gene: TRBJ1-1; V gene: TRBV15; D gene: NA; CDR3 protein: CATSRGKRGMNTEAFF
J gene: TRBJ2-2; V gene: TRBV10-3; D gene: TRBD2; CDR3 protein: CATGSGESGELFF
J gene: TRBJ1-3; V gene: TRBV5-4; D gene: NA; CDR3 protein: CASSNQGRGNTIYF
J gene: TRBJ1-2; V gene: TRBV10-3; D gene: NA; CDR3 protein: CAISEGQGVGGYTF
J gene: TRBJ2-1; V gene: TRBV7-2; D gene: TRBD2; CDR3 protein: CASSSGLAGFNEQFF